Each of the 26 T cell receptor beta chains below was sequenced from the same sample in a study of response to subunit inactivated influenza vaccine. Each CDR3 protein is one row after TCRdb ran MiXCR on the RT-PCR reads. The sample consists of around 320,000 distinct CDR3 sequences, approximately 20% of them appearing once. The sequenced sample was PBMCs from blood, obtained less than 22 months after vaccination. The source of these receptors is a man aged 50-75 years who received an inactivated influenza vaccine.

The V gene is TRBV5-1, the J gene TRBJ2-1; D remains unclear. Germline assignment: CDR1 SGHRS and CDR2 YFSETQ. The CDR3 spans 16 residues. V was cut by 0 bases and J by 7 bases, with 17 bases left in between. The CDR3 protein is CASSLAIGQAANEQFF. The CDR3 bases are TGCGCCAGCAGCTTGGCCATCGGGCAGGCGGCAAATGAGCAGTTCTTC.

In regard to this clonotype: A much larger clone lies one base from this, so it may be a read error. V is TRBV15 and J is TRBJ1-5, with D possibly being TRBD1 (5 bases). Germline CDR1 reads LNHNV; CDR2 reads YYDKDF (reference sequence). The CDR3 is made up of 17 amino acids. The V end lost 2 bases, the J end lost 3 bases, and 17 bases lay between the germline ends. Written as DNA, the CDR3 is TGTGCCACCAGCAGAAATGGTTATGCGACAGTCAATCAGCCCCAGCATTTT. Amino acid sequence: CATSRNGYATVNQPQHF.

There are a few counts of this clonotype. The chain has TRBV5-1 and TRBJ1-6; a possible D gene is TRBD1 (6 bases). CDR1 is SGHRS and CDR2 is YFSETQ in the germline V gene. The CDR3 consists of 16 residues. The ends were cut back, 0 bases at V and 9 bases at J, with 16 bases in the middle. The CDR3 sequence: CASSLAGTLSGSPLHF. In DNA, the CDR3 is TGCGCCAGCAGCTTGGCCGGGACACTGAGTGGTTCACCCCTCCACTTT.

With respect to this clonotype: The germline gene is not matched at one end of the junction; a read error may be the cause. This sequence joins TRBV5-1 and TRBJ2-7; the match to TRBD1 covers 8 bases. This CDR3 spans 17 amino acids. Germline assignment: CDR1 SGHRS and CDR2 YFSETQ. DNA of the CDR3: TGCGCCAGCAGCTACAGCTACAGGGGGGCCGCCTCCTACGTGCAGTACTTC. Translating gives CASSYSYRGAASYVQYF.

This clonotype was seen a handful of times. The chain joins TRBV3-1 to TRBJ1-3, with 8 bases aligning to TRBD1. Germline loops: CDR1 LGHDT, CDR2 YNNKEL (reference sequence). CDR3 length: 15 residues. V was clipped by 3 bases and J by 4 bases; unmatched bases: 5. As DNA, the CDR3 is TGTGCCAGCAGCCAGACAGGGGTACGGGGAAACACCATATATTTT. It encodes CASSQTGVRGNTIYF.

The J gene is TRBJ2-2, the V gene TRBV4-1, with a tentative D call TRBD2 (6 bases). Germline CDR1 is MGHRA and CDR2 is YSYEKL. The CDR3 extends over 14 amino acids. V was cut by 0 bases and J by 8 bases, with 10 bases left in between. The CDR3 region is CASSQDAGWGELFF. The CDR3 nucleotides are TGCGCCAGCAGCCAAGATGCGGGGTGGGGGGAGCTGTTTTTT.

CDR3 sequence: CASTDRVRAFF. DNA of the CDR3: TGTGCCAGCACTGACAGGGTCCGGGCTTTCTTT. The chain combines TRBV6-2 or TRBV6-3 with TRBJ1-1; TRBD1 aligns across 7 bases. The CDR3 is 11 amino acids. Losses at the gene ends were 7 bases for V and 11 bases for J; bases not matched to a gene: 7. CDR1 is MNHEY, CDR2 SVGEGT, per germline.

This chain joins TRBV4-3 and TRBJ1-2; weak D call: TRBD1 (6 bases). Germline V lookup: CDR1 LGHNA, CDR2 YSLEER. The CDR3 has 15 residues. With 0 bases removed from V and 6 bases from J, the gap between germline ends came to 14 bases. This CDR3 reads CASSQDMFKGDGYTF. CDR3 in DNA: TGCGCCAGCAGCCAAGATATGTTTAAGGGGGATGGCTACACCTTC.

The chain links TRBV5-1 to TRBJ1-1; no definite D call. Germline V gene lookup returns CDR1 SGHRS and CDR2 YFSETQ. This CDR3 has 14 residues. V was shortened by 4 bases and J by 1 base, with 11 bases between the two germline ends. The CDR3 here is CASSVNWENTEAFF. As DNA, the CDR3 is TGCGCCAGCAGCGTGAACTGGGAGAACACTGAAGCTTTCTTT.

This chain links TRBV27 with TRBJ1-1; D uncertain. Per germline, CDR1 MNHEY and CDR2 SMNVEV (reference sequence). Between the trimmed V and J ends, which lost 6 bases and 0 bases, there was a span of 17 bases. The CDR3 is 16 residues long. In DNA, the CDR3 is TGTGCCAGCAGCTCCGCGGGCGGGGATATGAACACTGAAGCTTTCTTT. It encodes CASSSAGGDMNTEAFF.

As concerns this clonotype: Its ends do not fully match the called genes, so a read error is possible. V gene TRBV28 combines with J gene TRBJ1-1, with 9 positions matching TRBD1. In germline, CDR1 is MDHEN, CDR2 SYDVKM. This CDR3 region has 15 residues. CDR3 protein: CASSLGDRVLTEVFF. In DNA, the CDR3 is TGTGCCAGCAGTTTAGGGGACAGGGTACTCACTGAAGTTTTCTTT.

The V call is TRBV20-1, the J call TRBJ2-5, with a tentative D call TRBD1 (6 bases). The CDR3 consists of 15 residues. CDR1 is DFQATT, CDR2 SNEGSKA, per germline (reference sequence). V gave up 5 bases and J gave up 4 bases, with 20 bases separating them. Here the CDR3 reads CSAGGHLGIGETQYF. The CDR3 DNA follows: TGCAGTGCTGGGGGACACTTAGGTATTGGAGAGACCCAGTACTTC.

This clonotype was detected a few times. The V call is TRBV5-1, the J call TRBJ2-7; tentatively, D is TRBD2 (5 bases). Germline assignment: CDR1 SGHRS and CDR2 YFSETQ. V dropped 0 bases and J dropped 6 bases, with 13 bases sitting between them. The CDR3 length is 14 residues. Here the CDR3 DNA reads TGCGCCAGCAGCTTGGCTGTCCTAGCTGGCGAGCAGTACTTC. Protein: CASSLAVLAGEQYF.

This clonotype occurred a few times. Here the CDR3 reads CASSQDLTSGRQRFF. The CDR3 DNA sequence: TGTGCCAGCAGCCAAGATTTGACTAGCGGGAGGCAGCGGTTCTTC. The chain combines TRBV3-1 with TRBJ2-1; 13 bases are shared with TRBD2. This CDR3 contains 15 residues. The V gene's germline CDR1 is LGHDT and CDR2 YNNKEL (reference sequence). Trimming took 0 bases from V and 15 from J; bases not matched to a gene: 8.

The chain joins TRBV20-1 to TRBJ2-1, with TRBD1 matching over 7 bases. The CDR3 is 16 amino acids. Trimming took 2 bases from V and 3 from J; bases not matched to a gene: 10. Germline-derived CDR1 and CDR2 are DFQATT and SNEGSKA (reference sequence). The CDR3 nucleotides read TGCAGTGCTAGACGGGGAAGGGGGCAAGGCTACAATGAGCAGTTCTTC. Amino acids: CSARRGRGQGYNEQFF.

The table lists this clonotype with many counts. The chain recombines TRBV7-2 with TRBJ1-6; D remains unclear. Germline CDR1 reads SGHTA; CDR2 reads FQGNSA. Trimming removed 7 bases at V and 10 bases at J, with 14 bases between. The length of the CDR3 is 13 residues. The CDR3 spells CASTSGFWSPLHF. The CDR3 DNA sequence: TGTGCCAGCACGTCAGGATTTTGGTCACCCCTCCACTTT.

The chain is built from TRBV4-3 and TRBJ1-1; D gene unclear. Trimming shortened V by 1 base and J by 0 bases, and 9 bases separated the two germline ends. CDR3 length: 15 residues. Per germline, CDR1 LGHNA and CDR2 YSLEER. CDR3 sequence (DNA): TGCGCCAGCAGCCAAGGCCCCAACATGAACACTGAAGCTTTCTTT. Its translation: CASSQGPNMNTEAFF.

This clonotype was counted a few times. This sequence joins TRBV12-3 or TRBV12-4 and TRBJ2-1; D may be TRBD1 (6 bases). CDR3 length: 15 residues. V lost 5 bases and J 3 bases, leaving 14 bases between the germline ends. CDR3 DNA: TGTGCCAGCAGTCCCGCCGGGACATTCTACAATGAGCAGTTCTTC. The encoded protein is CASSPAGTFYNEQFF.

This clonotype was recorded a few times. This chain links TRBV12-5 with TRBJ2-1; 11 positions match TRBD2. J was trimmed by 3 bases and V by 3 bases; bases with no gene match: 4. The CDR3 has 16 residues. Germline V gene data show CDR1 as LGHNT and CDR2 as FRNRAP. The CDR3 DNA reads as TGTGCTAGTGGTTTAGCGGGACTAGCGGACTACAATGAGCAGTTCTTC. It specifies CASGLAGLADYNEQFF.

In nucleotides, the CDR3 is TGCGCCAGCAGCCAAGGGCCGGGGCGTCGGCGCTATGGCTACACCTTC. This encodes CASSQGPGRRRYGYTF. The chain couples TRBV4-1 to TRBJ1-2; D is perhaps TRBD1 (5 bases). V lost 1 base to trimming and J lost 4 bases, with 16 bases between them. CDR3 length: 16 amino acids. Germline V gene data show CDR1 as MGHRA and CDR2 as YSYEKL.

V gene TRBV12-3 or TRBV12-4 combines with J gene TRBJ2-1; no definite D call. V dropped 7 bases and J dropped 0 bases, with 7 bases sitting between them. The CDR3 spans 13 residues. In DNA, the CDR3 is TGTGCCAGCACCCGGGCCTCCTACAATGAGCAGTTCTTC. It yields the protein CASTRASYNEQFF.

This rearrangement joins TRBV7-9 to TRBJ2-7, with 7 bases lining up with TRBD1. The ends lost 5 bases at V and 5 bases at J; junction bases unmatched: 12. This CDR3 is built from 15 residues. CDR1 is SEHNR and CDR2 is FQNEAQ in the germline V gene (reference sequence). CDR3 coding DNA: TGTGCCAGCAGCCTGCTACAGGGGATGGCGGACGAGCAGTACTTC. The encoded protein is CASSLLQGMADEQYF.

This clonotype was seen a handful of times. V usage is TRBV5-1 and J usage is TRBJ1-1; 8 bases map to TRBD1. The trim removed 8 bases at V and 6 bases at J, leaving 12 bases unmatched. Germline loops: CDR1 SGHRS, CDR2 YFSETQ. There are 14 residues in the CDR3. CDR3 protein: CASQNQGAMAEAFF. The DNA for the CDR3 is TGCGCCAGTCAGAATCAGGGGGCTATGGCTGAAGCTTTCTTT.

The rearrangement joins TRBV20-1 to TRBJ1-1, with D possibly being TRBD1 (6 bases). The germline V gene has CDR1 DFQATT and CDR2 SNEGSKA (reference sequence). Trimming took off 1 base at V and 7 bases at J, with 13 bases between the two ends. This CDR3 has 13 residues. The DNA for the CDR3 is TGCAGTGCTAGAGGCCAGACAGGCATTGAAGCTTTCTTT. This translates into CSARGQTGIEAFF.

This chain connects TRBV12-3 or TRBV12-4 to TRBJ2-3; D unresolved. Trimming removed 6 bases at V and 5 bases at J, with 15 bases between. This CDR3 region has 14 residues. The CDR3 DNA reads as TGTGCCAGCAGCTCAGGTCCCACGGGAGATACGCAGTATTTT. This translates into CASSSGPTGDTQYF.

This clonotype has a handful of counts. The chain recombines TRBV12-3 or TRBV12-4 with TRBJ2-4; D possibly corresponds to TRBD1 (5 bases). V lost 1 base and J lost 4, with 8 bases in between. This CDR3 region has 14 residues. CDR3 protein: CASSLGQNKNIQYF. The CDR3 DNA sequence: TGTGCCAGCAGTTTAGGACAGAATAAAAACATTCAGTACTTC.